The next 11 T cell receptor beta chains were all read from a single sample in a study of T cell changes during pregnancy in multiple sclerosis. Profiling relied on immunoSEQ multiplex PCR, and the TCRdb table lists in-frame clones only, not all of them. Seen here are about 28,000 clones, roughly nine tenths observed once, and the top ten hold about 0.8%. Sequences were derived from CD4+ T cells from peripheral blood mononuclear cells, sampled in the second trimester of pregnancy. Source of these receptors: a female donor with multiple sclerosis, enrolled in a pregnancy study.

V is TRBV5-5 and J is TRBJ1-4; D unclear. The CDR3 spans 15 residues. The germline V gene encodes CDR1 SGHKS and CDR2 YYEKEE (reference sequence). The V and J ends lost 6 bases and 10 bases respectively, with 22 bases between them. CDR3 nucleotides: TGTGCCAGCACCCCCGTGAGGTTCGGGTTAGGAAAACTGTTTTTT. Translating it yields CASTPVRFGLGKLFF.

This rearrangement joins TRBV19 to TRBJ1-2; a weak D match, TRBD1 (5 bases). CDR1 is LNHDA and CDR2 is SQIVND in the germline V gene (reference sequence). The CDR3 extends over 15 amino acids. Trimming pared 3 bases from V and 2 bases from J, leaving 13 bases between. CDR3 sequence (DNA): TGTGCCAGTAGTATGGAGGGGTTATGGAACTATGGCTACACCTTC. As protein: CASSMEGLWNYGYTF.

The rearrangement uses TRBV7-2 and TRBJ2-6; unclear D gene. This CDR3 region has 16 residues. Germline V gene data show CDR1 as SGHTA and CDR2 as FQGNSA. V was cut by 5 bases and J by 1 base, with 12 bases left in between. The CDR3 DNA reads as TGTGCCAGCAGCCCCCGTCGAGCTTCTGGGGCCAACGTCCTGACTTTC. It specifies CASSPRRASGANVLTF. Full variable domain (outside the CDR3, taken from reference TRBV7-2 and TRBJ2-6): GAGVSQSPSNKVTEKGKDVELRCDPISGHTALYWYRQSLGQGLEFLIYFQGNSAPDKSGLPSDRFSAERTGGSVSTLTIQRTQQEDSAVYLCASSPRRASGANVLTFGAGSRLTVL.

This chain links TRBV9 with TRBJ1-3; 7 bases are a match to TRBD1. This CDR3 is 17 amino acids long. Germline trimming cut 1 base from V and 0 bases from J; bases unmatched to any gene: 7. Germline V gives CDR1 SGDLS, CDR2 YYNGEE. CDR3 DNA: TGTGCCAGCAGCGTAAAGGAGGGACAGAGCTCTGGAAACACCATATATTTT. This encodes CASSVKEGQSSGNTIYF.

In DNA, the CDR3 is TGTGCCTGGAGACGAGCGGGGGGCTCAGATACGCAGTATTTT. Its protein is CAWRRAGGSDTQYF. The V gene is TRBV30, the J gene TRBJ2-3, with 9 nucleotides matching TRBD2. Trimming removed 3 bases from V and 4 bases from J; junction bases left unmatched: 5. The CDR3 totals 14 residues. Germline assignment: CDR1 GTSNPN and CDR2 SVGIG (reference sequence).

This chain links TRBV5-1 with TRBJ1-2; the match to TRBD1 covers 8 bases. The CDR3 spans 14 residues. V gave up 3 bases and J gave up 5 bases; unmatched junction bases: 6. The V gene's germline CDR1 is SGHRS and CDR2 YFSETQ. CDR3 residues: CASSYGQGSYGYTF. CDR3 in DNA: TGCGCCAGCAGCTACGGACAGGGCTCTTATGGCTACACCTTC.

The chain uses TRBV2 and TRBJ1-2, with 9 bases that match TRBD1. From germline, CDR1 is SNHLY and CDR2 FYNNEI. The V gene end was trimmed by 8 bases and the J gene end by 8 bases; junction bases not matched to a gene: 9. This CDR3 comprises 13 residues. CDR3 nucleotide sequence: TGTGCCAGCTCGGGACAGGGATCTCAAGGCTACACCTTC. It codes for CASSGQGSQGYTF.

This clone came up a few times. V usage is TRBV18 and J usage is TRBJ1-6; TRBD1 is a possible D gene (5 bases). Per germline, CDR1 KGHSH and CDR2 LQKENI. V lost 2 bases and J lost 7, with 12 bases in between. This CDR3 contains 15 residues. The CDR3 nucleotides are TGTGCCAGCTCACCAGGGGGGACGGGGAATTCACCCCTCCACTTT. This encodes CASSPGGTGNSPLHF.

V is TRBV9 and J is TRBJ1-6, with TRBD1 as a possible D gene (5 bases). CDR1 is SGDLS, CDR2 YYNGEE, per germline. The CDR3 is 14 residues long. V was pared by 4 bases and J by 8 bases, with 13 bases between. The CDR3 reads CASSTRTGDSPLHF. The CDR3 bases are TGTGCCAGCAGCACACGGACGGGGGATTCACCCCTCCACTTT.

The chain joins TRBV18 to TRBJ1-5; TRBD1 matches at 7 bases. CDR3 length: 14 amino acids. Losses at the gene ends were 2 bases for V and 6 bases for J; bases not matched to a gene: 4. Germline values: CDR1 KGHSH, CDR2 LQKENI. This CDR3 reads CASSPGTVGQPQHF. CDR3 nucleotide sequence: TGTGCCAGCTCACCAGGGACAGTAGGTCAGCCCCAGCATTTT.

This chain joins TRBV7-3 and TRBJ2-1; D is possibly TRBD1 (5 bases). V was shortened by 5 bases and J by 3 bases, with 8 bases between the two germline ends. Germline V gene sequence: CDR1 SGHTA, CDR2 FQGTGA. This CDR3 comprises 13 residues. The chain's CDR3 is CASSDGHYNEQFF. For the CDR3, the DNA is TGTGCCAGCAGCGACGGACACTACAATGAGCAGTTCTTC.